The table lists the clone carrying this T cell receptor (beta chain) with many counts. This specimen comes from a study of T cells after yellow fever vaccination. The CDR3 extends over 15 amino acids. Germline V CDR1 and CDR2: SGHDT, YYEEEE. V was cut by 4 bases and J by 7 bases, with 17 bases left in between. TCRdb analysed the 5' RACE reads with MiXCR anew, one entry per CDR3 protein. This sample has 240,000 or so distinct CDR3 sequences; about 7% occur once, and the top ten carry approximately 0.85%. Sequencing used CD4+ T cells sorted from PBMCs, obtained 15 days after the yellow fever booster vaccination. The chain employs TRBV5-6 and TRBJ1-4; D unclear. This TCR came from a man younger than 40 who received the YFV17D yellow fever vaccine. In DNA, the CDR3 is TGTGCCAGCAGCCCGCGATTGAGGGTGGGTGAAAAACTGTTTTTT. Its protein is CASSPRLRVGEKLFF.